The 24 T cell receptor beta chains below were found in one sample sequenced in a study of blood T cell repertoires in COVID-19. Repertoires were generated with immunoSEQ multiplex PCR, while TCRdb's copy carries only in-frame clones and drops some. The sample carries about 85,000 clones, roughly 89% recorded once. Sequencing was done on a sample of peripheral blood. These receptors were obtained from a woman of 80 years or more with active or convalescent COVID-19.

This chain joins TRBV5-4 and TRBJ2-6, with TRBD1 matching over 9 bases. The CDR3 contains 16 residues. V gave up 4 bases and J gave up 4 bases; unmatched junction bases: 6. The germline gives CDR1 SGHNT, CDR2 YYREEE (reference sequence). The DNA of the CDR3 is TGTGCCAGCAGCCCGGGACAGGGATCAGGGGCCAACGTCCTGACTTTC. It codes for CASSPGQGSGANVLTF.

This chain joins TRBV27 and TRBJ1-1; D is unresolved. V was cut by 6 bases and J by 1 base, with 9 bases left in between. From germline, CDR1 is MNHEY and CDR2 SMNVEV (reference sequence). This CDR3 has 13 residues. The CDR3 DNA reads TGTGCCAGCAGCCTGGGCCAGAACACTGAAGCTTTCTTT. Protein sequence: CASSLGQNTEAFF.

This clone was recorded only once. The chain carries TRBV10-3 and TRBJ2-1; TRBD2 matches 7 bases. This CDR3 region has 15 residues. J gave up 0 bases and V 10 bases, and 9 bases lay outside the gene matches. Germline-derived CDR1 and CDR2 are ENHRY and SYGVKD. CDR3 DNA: TGTGCCAGCTTGACTAGCTTGGCCTCCTACAATGAGCAGTTCTTC. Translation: CASLTSLASYNEQFF.

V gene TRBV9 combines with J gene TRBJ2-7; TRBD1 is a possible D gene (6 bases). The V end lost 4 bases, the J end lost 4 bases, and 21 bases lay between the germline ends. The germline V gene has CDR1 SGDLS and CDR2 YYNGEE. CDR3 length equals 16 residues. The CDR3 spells CASSFQDSLLGYEQYF. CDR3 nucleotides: TGTGCCAGCAGCTTCCAGGACAGCCTGCTCGGATACGAGCAGTACTTC.

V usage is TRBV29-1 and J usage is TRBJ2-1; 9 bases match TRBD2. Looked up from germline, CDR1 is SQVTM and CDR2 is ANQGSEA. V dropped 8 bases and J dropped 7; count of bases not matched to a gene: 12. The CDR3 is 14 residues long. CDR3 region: CSSRGGRVLNEQFF. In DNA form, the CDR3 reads TGCAGCTCCCGAGGCGGGAGGGTCTTGAATGAGCAGTTCTTC.

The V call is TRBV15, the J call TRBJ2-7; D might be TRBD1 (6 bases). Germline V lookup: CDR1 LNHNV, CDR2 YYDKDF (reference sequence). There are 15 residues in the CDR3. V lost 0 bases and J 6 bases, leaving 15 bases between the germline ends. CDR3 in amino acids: CATSRDKGWGLEQYF. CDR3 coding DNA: TGTGCCACCAGCAGAGATAAGGGTTGGGGGCTCGAGCAGTACTTC. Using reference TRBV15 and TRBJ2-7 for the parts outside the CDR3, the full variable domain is DAMVIQNPRYQVTQFGKPVTLSCSQTLNHNVMYWYQQKSSQAPKLLFHYYDKDFNNEADTPDNFQSRRPNTSFCFLDIRSPGLGDTAMYLCATSRDKGWGLEQYFGPGTRLTVT.

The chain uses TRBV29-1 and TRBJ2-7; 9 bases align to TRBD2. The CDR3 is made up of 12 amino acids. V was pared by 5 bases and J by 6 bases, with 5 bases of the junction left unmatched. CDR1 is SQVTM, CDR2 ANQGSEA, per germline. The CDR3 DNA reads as TGCAGCGTTACGTCGACTAGCGGCGAGCAGTACTTC. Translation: CSVTSTSGEQYF.

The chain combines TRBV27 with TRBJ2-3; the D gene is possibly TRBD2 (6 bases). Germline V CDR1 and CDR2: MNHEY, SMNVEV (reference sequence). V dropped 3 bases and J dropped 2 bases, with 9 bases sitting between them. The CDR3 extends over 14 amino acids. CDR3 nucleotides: TGTGCCAGCAGTTTCGGGACTTTCACAGATACGCAGTATTTT. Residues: CASSFGTFTDTQYF.

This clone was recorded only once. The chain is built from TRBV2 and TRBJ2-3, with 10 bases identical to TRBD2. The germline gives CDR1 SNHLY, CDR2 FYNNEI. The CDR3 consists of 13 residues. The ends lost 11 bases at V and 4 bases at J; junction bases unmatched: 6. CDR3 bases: TGTGCCGGATTAGCGGGAGGCGCAGATACGCAGTATTTT. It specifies CAGLAGGADTQYF.

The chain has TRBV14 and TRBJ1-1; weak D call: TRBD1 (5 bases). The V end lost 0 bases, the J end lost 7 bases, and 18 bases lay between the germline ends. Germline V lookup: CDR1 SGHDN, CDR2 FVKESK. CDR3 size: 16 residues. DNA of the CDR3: TGTGCCAGCAGCCAAGATTGGGGGGTTGGAGGGATTGAAGCTTTCTTT. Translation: CASSQDWGVGGIEAFF.

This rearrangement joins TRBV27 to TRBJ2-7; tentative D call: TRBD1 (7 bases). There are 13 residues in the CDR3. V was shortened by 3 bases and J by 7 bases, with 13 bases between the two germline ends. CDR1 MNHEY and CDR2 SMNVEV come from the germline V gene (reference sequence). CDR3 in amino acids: CASSFGRGQEQYF. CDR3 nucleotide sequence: TGTGCCAGCAGTTTTGGGCGGGGACAGGAGCAGTACTTC.

The CDR3 sequence is CASSPTTGTGNTIYF. For the CDR3, the DNA is TGTGCCAGCTCTCCTACGACAGGGACCGGAAACACCATATATTTT. This chain uses TRBV18 with TRBJ1-3; TRBD1 aligns across 7 bases. This CDR3 has 15 amino acids. The germline V gene encodes CDR1 KGHSH and CDR2 LQKENI. J was trimmed by 4 bases and V by 6 bases; bases with no gene match: 9.

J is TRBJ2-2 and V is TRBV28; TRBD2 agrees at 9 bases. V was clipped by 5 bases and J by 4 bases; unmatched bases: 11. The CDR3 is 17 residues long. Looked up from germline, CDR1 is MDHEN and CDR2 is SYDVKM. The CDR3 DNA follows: TGTGCCAGCAGTGATCCTTTAGCGGGAGCGACCACCGGGGAGCTGTTTTTT. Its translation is CASSDPLAGATTGELFF. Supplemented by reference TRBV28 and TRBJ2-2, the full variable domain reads DVKVTQSSRYLVKRTGEKVFLECVQDMDHENMFWYRQDPGLGLRLIYFSYDVKMKEKGDIPEGYSVSREKKERFSLILESASTNQTSMYLCASSDPLAGATTGELFFGEGSRLTVL.

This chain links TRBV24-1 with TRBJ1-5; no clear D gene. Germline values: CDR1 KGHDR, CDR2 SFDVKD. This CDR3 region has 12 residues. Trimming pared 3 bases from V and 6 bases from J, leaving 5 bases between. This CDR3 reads CATSDRGQPQHF. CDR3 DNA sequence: TGTGCCACCAGTGATCGGGGTCAGCCCCAGCATTTT.

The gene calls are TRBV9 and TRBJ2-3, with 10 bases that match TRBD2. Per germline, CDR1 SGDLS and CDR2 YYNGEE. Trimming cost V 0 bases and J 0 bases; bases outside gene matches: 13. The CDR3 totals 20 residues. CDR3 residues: CASSVGGEASGRASTDTQYF. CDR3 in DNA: TGTGCCAGCAGCGTAGGAGGGGAGGCTAGCGGGAGAGCTAGCACAGATACGCAGTATTTT. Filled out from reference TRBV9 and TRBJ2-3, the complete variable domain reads DSGVTQTPKHLITATGQRVTLRCSPRSGDLSVYWYQQSLDQGLQFLIQYYNGEERAKGNILERFSAQQFPDLHSELNLSSLELGDSALYFCASSVGGEASGRASTDTQYFGPGTRLTVL.

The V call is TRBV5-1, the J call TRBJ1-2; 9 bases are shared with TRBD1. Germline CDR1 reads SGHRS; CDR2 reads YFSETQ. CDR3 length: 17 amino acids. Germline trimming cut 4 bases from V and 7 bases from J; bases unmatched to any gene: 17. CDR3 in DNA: TGCGCCAGCAGCCGCGCCGGGACAGGGTCTGTCTATGCTGGCTACACCTTC. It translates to CASSRAGTGSVYAGYTF.

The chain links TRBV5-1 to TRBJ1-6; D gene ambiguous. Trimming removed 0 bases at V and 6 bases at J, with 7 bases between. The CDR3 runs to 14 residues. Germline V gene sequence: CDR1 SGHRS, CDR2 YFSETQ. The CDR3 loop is CASSLGAANSPLHF. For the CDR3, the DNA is TGCGCCAGCAGCTTGGGGGCAGCTAATTCACCCCTCCACTTT.

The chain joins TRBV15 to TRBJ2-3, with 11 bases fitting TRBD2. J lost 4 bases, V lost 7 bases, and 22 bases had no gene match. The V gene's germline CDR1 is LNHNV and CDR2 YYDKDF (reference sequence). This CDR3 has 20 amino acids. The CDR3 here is CATTLAPGLAGAGAADTQYF. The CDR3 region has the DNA TGTGCCACCACCCTAGCCCCCGGACTAGCGGGTGCTGGGGCGGCAGATACGCAGTATTTT.

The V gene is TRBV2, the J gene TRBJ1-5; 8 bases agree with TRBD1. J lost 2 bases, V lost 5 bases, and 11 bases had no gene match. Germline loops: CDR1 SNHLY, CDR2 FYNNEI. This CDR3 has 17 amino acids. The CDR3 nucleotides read TGTGCCAGCAGTCGCGGACAGGGTAGTCTCGGCAATCAGCCCCAGCATTTT. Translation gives CASSRGQGSLGNQPQHF.

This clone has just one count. The CDR3 bases are TGTGCCAGCAGTGATGGACAACAGCCCCAGCATTTT. Its protein is CASSDGQQPQHF. This chain links TRBV2 with TRBJ1-5; D possibly corresponds to TRBD1 (5 bases). V lost 3 bases and J 7 bases, leaving 7 bases between the germline ends. Germline V gene lookup returns CDR1 SNHLY and CDR2 FYNNEI. This CDR3 is 12 amino acids long.

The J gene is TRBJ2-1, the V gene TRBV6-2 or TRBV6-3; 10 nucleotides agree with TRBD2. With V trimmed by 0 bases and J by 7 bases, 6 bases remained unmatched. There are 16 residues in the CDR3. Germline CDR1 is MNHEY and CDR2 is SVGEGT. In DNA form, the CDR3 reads TGTGCCAGCAGTTACTCGGGTAGCGGGAGGAGTAATGAGCAGTTCTTC. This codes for CASSYSGSGRSNEQFF.

CDR3 sequence (DNA): TGTGCCATCAGTGAGTCAACAACAGGGGATAGGACTGAAGCTTTCTTT. Protein product: CAISESTTGDRTEAFF. The rearrangement joins TRBV10-3 to TRBJ1-1, with 7 positions matching TRBD1. This CDR3 is built from 16 residues. The V segment lost 0 bases and the J segment 5 bases; nucleotides outside the gene matches: 9. Per the germline V gene, CDR1 is ENHRY and CDR2 is SYGVKD.

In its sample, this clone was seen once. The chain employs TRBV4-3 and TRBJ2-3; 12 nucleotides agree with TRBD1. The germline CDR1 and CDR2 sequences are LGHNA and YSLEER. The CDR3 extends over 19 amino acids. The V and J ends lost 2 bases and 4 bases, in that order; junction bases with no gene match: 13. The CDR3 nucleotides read TGCGCCAGCAGCCAAAACCTAGAGAGCGGGACAGGGGGCGCAGATACGCAGTATTTT. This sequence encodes CASSQNLESGTGGADTQYF.

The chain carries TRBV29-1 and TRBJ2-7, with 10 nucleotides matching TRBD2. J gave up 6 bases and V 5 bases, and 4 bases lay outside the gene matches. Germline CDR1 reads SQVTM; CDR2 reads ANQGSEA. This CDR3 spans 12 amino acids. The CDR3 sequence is CSVHVAGGEQYF. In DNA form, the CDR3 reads TGCAGCGTTCATGTAGCGGGAGGCGAGCAGTACTTC.